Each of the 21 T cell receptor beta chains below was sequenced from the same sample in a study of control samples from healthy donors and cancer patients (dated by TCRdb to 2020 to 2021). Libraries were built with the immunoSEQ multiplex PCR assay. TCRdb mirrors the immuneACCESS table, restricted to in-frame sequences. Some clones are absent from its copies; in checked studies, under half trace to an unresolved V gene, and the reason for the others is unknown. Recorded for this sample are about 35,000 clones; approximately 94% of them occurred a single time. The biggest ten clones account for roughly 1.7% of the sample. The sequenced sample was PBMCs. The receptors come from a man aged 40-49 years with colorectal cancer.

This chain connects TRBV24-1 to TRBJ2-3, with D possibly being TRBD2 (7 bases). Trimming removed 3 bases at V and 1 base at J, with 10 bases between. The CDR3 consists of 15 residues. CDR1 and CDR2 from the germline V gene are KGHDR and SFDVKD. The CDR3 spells CATSDRRGRTDTQYF. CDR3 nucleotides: TGTGCCACCAGTGATAGGCGGGGGCGCACAGATACGCAGTATTTT.

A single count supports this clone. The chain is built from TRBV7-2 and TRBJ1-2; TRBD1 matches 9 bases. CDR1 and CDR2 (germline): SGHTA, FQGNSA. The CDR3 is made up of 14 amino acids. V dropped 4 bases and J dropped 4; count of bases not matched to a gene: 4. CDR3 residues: CASSSPGQGYGYTF. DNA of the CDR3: TGTGCCAGCAGCTCTCCGGGACAGGGCTATGGCTACACCTTC.

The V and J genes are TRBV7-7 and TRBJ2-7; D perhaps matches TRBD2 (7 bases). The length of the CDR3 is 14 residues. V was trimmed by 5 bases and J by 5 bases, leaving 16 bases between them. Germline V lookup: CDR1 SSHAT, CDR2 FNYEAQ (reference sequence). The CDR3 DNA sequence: TGTGCCAGCAGCCCAAGCGGGACAAGCAACGAGCAGTACTTC. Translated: CASSPSGTSNEQYF.

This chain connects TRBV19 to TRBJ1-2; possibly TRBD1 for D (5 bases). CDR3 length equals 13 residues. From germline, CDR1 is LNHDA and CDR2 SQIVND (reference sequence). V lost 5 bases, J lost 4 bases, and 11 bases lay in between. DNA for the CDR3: TGTGCCAGTAGTGTACAGGACCGCTATGGCTACACCTTC. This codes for CASSVQDRYGYTF.

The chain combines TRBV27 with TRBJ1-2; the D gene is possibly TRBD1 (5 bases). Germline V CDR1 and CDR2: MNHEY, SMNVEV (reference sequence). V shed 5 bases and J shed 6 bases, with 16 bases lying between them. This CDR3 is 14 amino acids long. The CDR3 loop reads CASSPLLGEDGYTF. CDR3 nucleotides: TGTGCCAGCAGTCCCCTTTTGGGGGAGGATGGCTACACCTTC.

The CDR3 here is CASSPGNSPYEQYF. DNA for the CDR3: TGTGCCAGCAGCCCGGGGAACAGTCCCTACGAGCAGTACTTC. The V and J genes are TRBV7-2 and TRBJ2-7; D might be TRBD2 (5 bases). The V and J ends lost 5 bases and 2 bases respectively, with 13 bases between them. This CDR3 contains 14 residues. CDR1 is SGHTA, CDR2 FQGNSA, per germline.

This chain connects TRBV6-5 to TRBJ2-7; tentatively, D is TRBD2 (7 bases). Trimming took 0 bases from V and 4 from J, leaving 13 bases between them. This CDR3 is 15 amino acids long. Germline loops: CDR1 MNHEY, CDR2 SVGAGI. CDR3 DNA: TGTGCCAGCAGTTACTCGATGGGAGGGGGTTACGAGCAGTACTTC. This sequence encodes CASSYSMGGGYEQYF.

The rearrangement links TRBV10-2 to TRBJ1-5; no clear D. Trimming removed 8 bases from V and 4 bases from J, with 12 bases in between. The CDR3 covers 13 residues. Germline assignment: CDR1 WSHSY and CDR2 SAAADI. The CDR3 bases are TGCGCCAGCCGGGAACAGACAAATCAGCCCCAGCATTTT. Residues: CASREQTNQPQHF.

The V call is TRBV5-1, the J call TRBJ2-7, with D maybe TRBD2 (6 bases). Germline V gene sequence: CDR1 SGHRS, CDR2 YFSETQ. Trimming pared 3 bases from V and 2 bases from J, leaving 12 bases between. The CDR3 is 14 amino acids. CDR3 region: CASSWRGPTYEQYF. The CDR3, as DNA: TGCGCCAGCAGCTGGAGGGGCCCTACCTACGAGCAGTACTTC.

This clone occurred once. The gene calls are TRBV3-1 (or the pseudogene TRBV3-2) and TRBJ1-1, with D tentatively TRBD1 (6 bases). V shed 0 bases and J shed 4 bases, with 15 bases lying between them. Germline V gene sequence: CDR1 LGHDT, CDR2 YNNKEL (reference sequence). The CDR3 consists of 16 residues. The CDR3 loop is CASSQEGALGGTEAFF. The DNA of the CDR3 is TGTGCCAGCAGCCAAGAAGGGGCTTTAGGGGGCACTGAAGCTTTCTTT.

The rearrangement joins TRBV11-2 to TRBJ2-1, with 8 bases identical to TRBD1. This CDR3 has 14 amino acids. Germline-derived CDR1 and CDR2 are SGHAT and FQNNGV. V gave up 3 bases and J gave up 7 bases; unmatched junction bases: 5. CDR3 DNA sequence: TGTGCCAGCAGCTTGACAGGGGTCTTGAATGAGCAGTTCTTC. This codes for CASSLTGVLNEQFF. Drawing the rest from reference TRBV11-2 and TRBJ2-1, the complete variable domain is EAGVAQSPRYKIIEKRQSVAFWCNPISGHATLYWYQQILGQGPKLLIQFQNNGVVDDSQLPKDRFSAERLKGVDSTLKIQPAKLEDSAVYLCASSLTGVLNEQFFGPGTRLTVL.

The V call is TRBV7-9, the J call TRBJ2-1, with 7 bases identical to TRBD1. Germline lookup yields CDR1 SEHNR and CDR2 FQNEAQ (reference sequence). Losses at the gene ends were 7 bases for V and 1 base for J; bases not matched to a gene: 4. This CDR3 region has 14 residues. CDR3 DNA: TGTGCCAGCACCGGGACAGTTTCCTACAATGAGCAGTTCTTC. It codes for CASTGTVSYNEQFF.

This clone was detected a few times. Written as DNA, the CDR3 is TGTGCCACCAGTGAGGGGACCGAGACCCAGTACTTC. It translates to CATSEGTETQYF. The chain is built from TRBV24-1 and TRBJ2-5; D is possibly TRBD1 or TRBD2 (5 bases each). CDR1 and CDR2 (germline): KGHDR, SFDVKD. The CDR3 extends over 12 amino acids. The V gene lost 4 bases and the J gene lost 5 bases, with 7 bases spanning the gap.

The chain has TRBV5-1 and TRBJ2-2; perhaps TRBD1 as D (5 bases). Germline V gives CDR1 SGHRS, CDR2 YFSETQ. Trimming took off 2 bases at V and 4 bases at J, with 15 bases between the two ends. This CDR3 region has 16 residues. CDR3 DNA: TGCGCCAGCAGCTTATATGGGGCCTCGGGCACCGGGGAGCTGTTTTTT. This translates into CASSLYGASGTGELFF.

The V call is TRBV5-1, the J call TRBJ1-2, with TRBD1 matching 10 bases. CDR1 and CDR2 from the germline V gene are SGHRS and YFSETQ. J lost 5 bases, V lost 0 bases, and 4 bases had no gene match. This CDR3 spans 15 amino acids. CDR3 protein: CASSLALDRGYGYTF. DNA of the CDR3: TGCGCCAGCAGCTTGGCTTTGGACAGGGGGTATGGCTACACCTTC.

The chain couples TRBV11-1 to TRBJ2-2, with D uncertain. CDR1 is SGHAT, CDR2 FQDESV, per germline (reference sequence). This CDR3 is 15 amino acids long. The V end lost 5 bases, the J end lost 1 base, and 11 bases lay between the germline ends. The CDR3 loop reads CASSPASRNTGELFF. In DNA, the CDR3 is TGTGCCAGCAGCCCCGCCAGCCGGAACACCGGGGAGCTGTTTTTT.

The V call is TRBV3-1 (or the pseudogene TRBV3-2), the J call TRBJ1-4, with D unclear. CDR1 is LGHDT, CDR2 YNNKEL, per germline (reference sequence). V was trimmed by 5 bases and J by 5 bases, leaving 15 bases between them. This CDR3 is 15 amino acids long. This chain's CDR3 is CASSTYGLQNEKLFF. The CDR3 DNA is TGTGCCAGCAGCACCTACGGACTGCAGAATGAAAAACTGTTTTTT.

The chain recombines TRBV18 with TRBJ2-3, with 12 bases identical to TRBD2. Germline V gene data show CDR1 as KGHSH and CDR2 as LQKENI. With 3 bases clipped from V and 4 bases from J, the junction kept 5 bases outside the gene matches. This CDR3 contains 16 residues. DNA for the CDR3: TGTGCCAGCTCACCCCCGACTAGCGGGGGAGCAGATACGCAGTATTTT. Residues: CASSPPTSGGADTQYF.

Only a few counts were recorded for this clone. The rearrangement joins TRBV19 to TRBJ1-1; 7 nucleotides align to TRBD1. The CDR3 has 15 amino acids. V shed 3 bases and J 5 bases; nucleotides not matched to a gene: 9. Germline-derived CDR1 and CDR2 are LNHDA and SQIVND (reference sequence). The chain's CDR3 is CASSIRSTGETEAFF. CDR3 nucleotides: TGTGCCAGTAGTATCCGCTCTACAGGGGAGACTGAAGCTTTCTTT.

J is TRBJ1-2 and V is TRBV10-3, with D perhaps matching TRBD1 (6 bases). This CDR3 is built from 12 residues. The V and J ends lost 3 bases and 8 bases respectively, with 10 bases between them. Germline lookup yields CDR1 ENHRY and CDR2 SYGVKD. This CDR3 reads CAISDNDRGYTF. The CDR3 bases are TGTGCCATCAGTGACAATGACAGGGGCTACACCTTC.

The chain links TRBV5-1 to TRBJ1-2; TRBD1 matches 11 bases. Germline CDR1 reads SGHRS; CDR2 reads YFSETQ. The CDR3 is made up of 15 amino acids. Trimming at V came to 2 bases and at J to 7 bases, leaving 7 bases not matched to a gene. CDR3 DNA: TGCGCCAGCAGCTTAGGACAGGGGGCTTTAACTGGCTACACCTTC. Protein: CASSLGQGALTGYTF.